This T cell receptor beta chain was recovered during a study of radiotherapy plus CTLA-4 blockade in lung cancer. On the study more broadly: Objective responses emerged in under 20% of patients, and around 31% attained disease control. General observations from the study: Blood saw expansion of tumor-derived TCR clones after radiotherapy plus ipilimumab. In blood, early T cell clone dynamics reportedly predicted response best, together with interferon-beta.

With V trimmed by 3 bases and J by 3 bases, 3 bases remained unmatched. The CDR3 consists of 13 residues. Germline V gene sequence: CDR1 GTSNPN, CDR2 SVGIG (reference sequence). Sequencing was performed with immunoSEQ multiplex PCR; in TCRdb, only in-frame clones are kept and a portion is missing. Among tens of thousands of clones listed, about 80% were seen once. Notes on this clone: Its target is unknown.

The TCR sequence derives from a human donor with non-small cell lung cancer who had stable disease on radiotherapy plus ipilimumab. Here the sequenced sample was peripheral blood, taken from a patient treated with radiotherapy plus ipilimumab. The chain couples TRBV30 to TRBJ2-7, with TRBD2 matching 9 bases. The DNA of the CDR3 is TGTGCCTGGAGCGTTAGCGGGGGCTACGAGCAGTACTTC. Translation gives CAWSVSGGYEQYF.